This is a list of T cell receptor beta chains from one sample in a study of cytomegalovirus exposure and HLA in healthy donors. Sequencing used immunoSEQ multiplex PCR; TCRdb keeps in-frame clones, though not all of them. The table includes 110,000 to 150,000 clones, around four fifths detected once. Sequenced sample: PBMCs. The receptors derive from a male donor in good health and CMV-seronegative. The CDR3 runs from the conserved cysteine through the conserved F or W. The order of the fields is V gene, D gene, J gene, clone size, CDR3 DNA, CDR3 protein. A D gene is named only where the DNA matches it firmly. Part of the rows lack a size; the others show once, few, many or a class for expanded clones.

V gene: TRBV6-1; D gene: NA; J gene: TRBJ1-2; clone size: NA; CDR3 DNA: TGTGCCAGCAGTGGGGCGAATGGCTACACCTTC; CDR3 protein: CASSGANGYTF
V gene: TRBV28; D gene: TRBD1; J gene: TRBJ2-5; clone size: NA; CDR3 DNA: TGTGCCAGCATTACGACAGGGGGGCAAGAGACCCAGTACTTC; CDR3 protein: CASITTGGQETQYF
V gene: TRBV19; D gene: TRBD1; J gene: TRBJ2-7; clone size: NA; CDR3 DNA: TGTGCCAGTAGTAGCCAGGGGGCATCCTACGAGCAGTACTTC; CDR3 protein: CASSSQGASYEQYF
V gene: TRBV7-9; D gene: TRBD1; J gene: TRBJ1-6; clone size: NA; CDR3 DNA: TGTGCCAGCAGCTCGTCTCGACAGGGTGGTAATTCACCCCTCCACTTT; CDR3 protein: CASSSSRQGGNSPLHF
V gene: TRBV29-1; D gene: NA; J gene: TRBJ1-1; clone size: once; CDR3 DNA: TGCAGCGTTGGTCAGTACATGAACACTGAAGCTTTCTTT; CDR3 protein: CSVGQYMNTEAFF
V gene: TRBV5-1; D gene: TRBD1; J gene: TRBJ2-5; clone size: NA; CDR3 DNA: TGCGCCAGCAGCTTTGGACAGGGGGCCCTCGGCGAGACCCAGTACTTC; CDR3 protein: CASSFGQGALGETQYF
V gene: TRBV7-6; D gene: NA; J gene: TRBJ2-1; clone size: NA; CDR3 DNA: TGTGCCAGCAGCTACCCACCGACTGTAAGCTCCTACAATGAGCAGTTCTTC; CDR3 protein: CASSYPPTVSSYNEQFF
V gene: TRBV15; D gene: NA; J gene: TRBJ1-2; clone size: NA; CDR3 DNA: TGTGCCACCAGCAGAGTCGACTGGAACTATGGCTACACCTTC; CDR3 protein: CATSRVDWNYGYTF
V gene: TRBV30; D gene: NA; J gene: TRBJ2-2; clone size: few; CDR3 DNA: TGTGCCTGGAGTGTACAGGGCAGGGTCACCGGGGAGCTGTTTTTT; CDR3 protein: CAWSVQGRVTGELFF
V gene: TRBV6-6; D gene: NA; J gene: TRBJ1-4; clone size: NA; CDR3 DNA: TGTGCCAGCAGCGAAACAGGGTCCGAAAAACTGTTTTTT; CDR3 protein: CASSETGSEKLFF
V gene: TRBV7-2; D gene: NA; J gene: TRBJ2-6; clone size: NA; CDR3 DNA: TGTGCCAGCAGCAGCCAACAGGAAAGTGGGGCCAACGTCCTGACTTTC; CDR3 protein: CASSSQQESGANVLTF
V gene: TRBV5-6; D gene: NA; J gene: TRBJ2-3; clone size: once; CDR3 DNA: TGTGCCAGCAGCTGGGGGGTCGGAACCAACGGGGGTACGCAGTATTTT; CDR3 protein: CASSWGVGTNGGTQYF
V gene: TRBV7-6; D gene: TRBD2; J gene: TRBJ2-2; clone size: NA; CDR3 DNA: TGTGCCAGCAGCTTAGCGACAGCGGGGGACGCCGGGGAGCTGTTTTTT; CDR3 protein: CASSLATAGDAGELFF
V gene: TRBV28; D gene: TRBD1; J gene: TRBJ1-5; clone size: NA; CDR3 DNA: TGTGCCAGCCTTACAGGGGGCGCGGATTCGTATCAGCCCCAGCATTTT; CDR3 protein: CASLTGGADSYQPQHF
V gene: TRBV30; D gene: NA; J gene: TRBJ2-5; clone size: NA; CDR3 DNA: TGTGCCTGGAGTGTACAGACAGCGGAGACCCAGTACTTC; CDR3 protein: CAWSVQTAETQYF
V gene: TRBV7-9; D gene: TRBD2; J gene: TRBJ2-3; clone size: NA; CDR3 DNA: TGTGCCAGCAGCTTACGGGAGGGGGACACAGATACGCAGTATTTT; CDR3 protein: CASSLREGDTDTQYF
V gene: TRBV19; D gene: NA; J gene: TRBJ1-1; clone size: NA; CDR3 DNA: TGTGCCAGTAGTATATCGGCCGGACATAACACTGAAGCTTTCTTT; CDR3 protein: CASSISAGHNTEAFF
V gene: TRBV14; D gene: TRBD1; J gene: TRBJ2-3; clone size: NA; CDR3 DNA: TGTGCCAGCAGTTTAAACAGGGGGAGCACAGATACGCAGTATTTT; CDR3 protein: CASSLNRGSTDTQYF
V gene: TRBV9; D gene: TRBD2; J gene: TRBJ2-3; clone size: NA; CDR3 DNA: TGTGCCAGCAGCTCCCTATCGGGAGGGCCGACAGATACGCAGTATTTT; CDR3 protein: CASSSLSGGPTDTQYF
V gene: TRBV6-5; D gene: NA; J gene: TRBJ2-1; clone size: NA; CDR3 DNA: TGTGCCAGCAGTTCGGTCAGGTATTCCTACAATGAGCAGTTCTTC; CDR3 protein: CASSSVRYSYNEQFF
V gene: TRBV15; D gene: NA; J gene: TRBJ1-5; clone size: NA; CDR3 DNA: TGTGCCACCAGCAGAGTACAGGGCAATCAGCCCCAGCATTTT; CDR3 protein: CATSRVQGNQPQHF
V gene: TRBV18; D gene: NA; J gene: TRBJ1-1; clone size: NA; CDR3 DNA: TGTGCCAGCTCATTACAGGGATGGGGAACTGAAGCTTTCTTT; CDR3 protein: CASSLQGWGTEAFF